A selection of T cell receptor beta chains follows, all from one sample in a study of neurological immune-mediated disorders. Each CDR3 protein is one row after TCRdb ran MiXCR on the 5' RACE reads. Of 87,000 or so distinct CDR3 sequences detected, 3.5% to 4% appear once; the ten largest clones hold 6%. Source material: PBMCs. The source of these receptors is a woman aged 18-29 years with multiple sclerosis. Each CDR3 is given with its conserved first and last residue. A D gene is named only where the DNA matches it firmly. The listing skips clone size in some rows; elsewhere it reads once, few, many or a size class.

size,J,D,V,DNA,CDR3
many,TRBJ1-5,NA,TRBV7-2,TGTGCCAGCAGCCCCTGGGAAGGGTTCAATCAGCCCCAGCATTTT,CASSPWEGFNQPQHF
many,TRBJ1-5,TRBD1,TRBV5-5,TGTGCCAGCAGCTTACTACAGGGGATTGAGCCCCAGCATTTT,CASSLLQGIEPQHF
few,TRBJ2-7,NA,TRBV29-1,TGCAGCGTTGCAGGATTCTCCTACGAGCAGTACTTC,CSVAGFSYEQYF
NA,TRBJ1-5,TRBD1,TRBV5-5,TGTGCCAGCAGCTTGGGGACAGGGCCCGGTCGGCCCCAGAATTTT,CASSLGTGPGRPQNF
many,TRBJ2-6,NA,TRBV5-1,TGCGCCAGCAGCTTCCGGCCAGGGTCGGTCACTGAAACCAACGTCCTGACTTTC,CASSFRPGSVTETNVLTF
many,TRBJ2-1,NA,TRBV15,TGTGCCACCAGCAGAGATGATCCGGGGGGCCTCGACCTCAAATTCGAGCAGTTCTTC,CATSRDDPGGLDLKFEQFF
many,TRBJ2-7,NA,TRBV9,TGTGCCAGCAGCGTAGAACTCGGGGGCTCGTTGGGCGAGCAGTACTTC,CASSVELGGSLGEQYF
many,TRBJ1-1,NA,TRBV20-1,TGCAGTGCTAGACAGGTTTACATGAACACTGAAGCTTTCTTT,CSARQVYMNTEAFF
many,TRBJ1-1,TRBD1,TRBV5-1,TGCGCCAGCAGCTACCGGGACAGGGGGCCCACTGAAGCTTTCTTT,CASSYRDRGPTEAFF
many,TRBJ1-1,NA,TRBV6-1,TGTGCCAGCAGTGGTCGTAGCATGAACACTGAAGCTTTCTTT,CASSGRSMNTEAFF
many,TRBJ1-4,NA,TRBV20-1,TGCAGTGCTAGAATTTCCCTGGAGGAAAAACTGTTTTTT,CSARISLEEKLFF
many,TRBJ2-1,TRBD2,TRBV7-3,TGTGCCAGCAGCGTCACTAGCGGGAGGGGGAATGAGCAGTTCTTC,CASSVTSGRGNEQFF
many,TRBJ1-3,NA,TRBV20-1,TGCAGTGCTAGAGATCCCACAGGAGGGTTTAATGGAAACACCATATATTTT,CSARDPTGGFNGNTIYF
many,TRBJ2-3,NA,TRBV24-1,TGTGCCACCAGTGATTTCTCTAGCGGCACAGATACGCAGTATTTT,CATSDFSSGTDTQYF
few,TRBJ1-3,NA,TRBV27,TGTGCCAGCACCCATATCCCGCAGGGTTGCTCTGGAAACACCATATATTTT,CASTHIPQGCSGNTIYF
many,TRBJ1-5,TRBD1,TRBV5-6,TGTGCCAGCAGCTTGGTTCCGGGACAGTCCAATCAGCCCCAGCATTTT,CASSLVPGQSNQPQHF
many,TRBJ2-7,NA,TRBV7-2,TGTGCCAGCAGCTCGAACAGGGAGGTCGAGCAGTACTTC,CASSSNREVEQYF
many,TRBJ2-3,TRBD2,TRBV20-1,TGCAGTGCGCCGAACGCGGGAGCAGATACGCAGTATTTT,CSAPNAGADTQYF
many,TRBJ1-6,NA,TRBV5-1,TGCGCCAGCACTATTGGACAGTCTAATTCACCCCTCCACTTT,CASTIGQSNSPLHF
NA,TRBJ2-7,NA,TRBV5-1,TGCGCCAGCAGCTCCAGCCTTGGTGAGACCTACGAGCAGTACTTC,CASSSSLGETYEQYF
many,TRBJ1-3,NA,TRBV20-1,TGCAGTGCTAGACGGCCGGAGGGAAACACCATATATTTT,CSARRPEGNTIYF
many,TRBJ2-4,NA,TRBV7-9,TGTGCCAGCAGCCCTTCCAAAGTAGCCAAAAACATTCAGTACTTC,CASSPSKVAKNIQYF
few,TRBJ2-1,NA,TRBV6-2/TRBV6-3,TGTGCCGGCGGGGACGGATACAATGAGCAGTTCTTC,CAGGDGYNEQFF
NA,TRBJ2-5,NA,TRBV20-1,TGCAGTGCTAAAGAATGGGTAGCGGAAAAGACCCAGTACTTC,CSAKEWVAEKTQYF
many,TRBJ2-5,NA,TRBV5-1,TGCGCCAGCAGCGGAGACGGAGGCCAAGAGACCCAGTACTTC,CASSGDGGQETQYF
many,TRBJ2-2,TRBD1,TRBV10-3,TGTGCCATCAAGGGACAGACGTCAAACACCGGGGAGCTGTTTTTT,CAIKGQTSNTGELFF
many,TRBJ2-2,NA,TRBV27,TGTGCCAGCAGTTATCGCGTTCCGGACACCGGGGAGCTGTTTTTT,CASSYRVPDTGELFF
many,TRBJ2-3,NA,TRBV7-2,TGTGCCAGCAGCTTAGGCCCTGGGCTAGCTGGTATTACGCAGTATTTT,CASSLGPGLAGITQYF
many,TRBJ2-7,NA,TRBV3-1,TGTGCCAGCAGCCAATTCTCGGGGAGCTCCTACGAGCAGTACTTC,CASSQFSGSSYEQYF
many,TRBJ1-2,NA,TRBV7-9,TGTGCCAGCAGCACTGACTCATATGGCTACACCTTC,CASSTDSYGYTF
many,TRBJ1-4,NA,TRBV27,TGTGCCAGCAGTTTCTTGGGAAATAATGAAAAACTGTTTTTT,CASSFLGNNEKLFF
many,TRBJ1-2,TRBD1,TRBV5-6,TGTGCCAGCAGCTTTCCGGGACAGGGACTATCTAACTATGGCTACACCTTC,CASSFPGQGLSNYGYTF
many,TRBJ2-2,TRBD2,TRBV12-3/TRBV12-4,TGTGCCAGCAGAAGTGGGGGGGTTGTCACCGGGGAGCTGTTTTTT,CASRSGGVVTGELFF
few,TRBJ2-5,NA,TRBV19,TGTGCCAGTAGTAAGGAGGCCAGGGGACGGGAGACCCAGTACTTC,CASSKEARGRETQYF
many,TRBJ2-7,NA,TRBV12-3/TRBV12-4,TGTGCCAGCAGCGTCAGGGGTCTCTCCTACGAGCAGTACTTC,CASSVRGLSYEQYF
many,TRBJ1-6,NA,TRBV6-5,TGTGCCAGCAGTTCCGAACCCATGTTGCCCCTCCACTTT,CASSSEPMLPLHF
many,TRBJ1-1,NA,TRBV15,TGTGCCACCAGCAGAGATCTAACCAGGGGAGCTTTCTTT,CATSRDLTRGAFF
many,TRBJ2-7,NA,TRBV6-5,TGTGCCAGCAGTTACCCCCCGACCTACGAGCAGTACTTC,CASSYPPTYEQYF
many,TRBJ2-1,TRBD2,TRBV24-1,TGTGCCACCTCTCGACTAGCGGGGGACCCCTACAATGAGCAGTTCTTC,CATSRLAGDPYNEQFF
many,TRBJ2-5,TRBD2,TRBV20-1,TGCAGTGCCCAGACTAGCGGACAAGAGACCCAGTACTTC,CSAQTSGQETQYF
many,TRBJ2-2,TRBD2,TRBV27,TGTGCCAGCACCGGGGGGGGCAGCACCGGGGAGCTGTTTTTT,CASTGGGSTGELFF
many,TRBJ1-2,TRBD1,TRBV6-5,TGTGCCAGCAACCCAGGGGGAGGGCTACCCTCGGGTGGTGGCTACACCTTC,CASNPGGGLPSGGGYTF
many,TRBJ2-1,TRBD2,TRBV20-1,TGCAGTGCTAGAGAGCGGGGGACCAACAATGAGCAGTTCTTC,CSARERGTNNEQFF
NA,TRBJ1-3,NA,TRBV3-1,TGTGCCAGCAGCCAAGGCCTAACAAACACCATATATTTT,CASSQGLTNTIYF
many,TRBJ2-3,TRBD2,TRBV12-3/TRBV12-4,TGTGCCAGCAGTGGGGGGACTAGCGGCACAGATACGCAGTATTTT,CASSGGTSGTDTQYF